Sequencing of this T cell receptor (beta chain) was carried out in a study of T cell responses to AZD1222 COVID-19 vaccine. With V trimmed by 7 bases and J by 4 bases, 7 bases remained unmatched. This CDR3 comprises 14 residues. The germline gives CDR1 SNHLY, CDR2 FYNNEI. Assay used: immunoSEQ multiplex PCR; TCRdb lists only in-frame clones, some missing. The sample has over 100,000 clones; approximately 91% are singletons. The sample in question was peripheral blood, obtained on day 0 of AZD1222 vaccination. J is TRBJ1-3 and V is TRBV2; 7 bases line up with TRBD1. This TCR came from an adult in good health. CDR3 nucleotides: TGTGCCAGCACCGGGTCAGGGGGAGGAAACACCATATATTTT. It translates to CASTGSGGGNTIYF.